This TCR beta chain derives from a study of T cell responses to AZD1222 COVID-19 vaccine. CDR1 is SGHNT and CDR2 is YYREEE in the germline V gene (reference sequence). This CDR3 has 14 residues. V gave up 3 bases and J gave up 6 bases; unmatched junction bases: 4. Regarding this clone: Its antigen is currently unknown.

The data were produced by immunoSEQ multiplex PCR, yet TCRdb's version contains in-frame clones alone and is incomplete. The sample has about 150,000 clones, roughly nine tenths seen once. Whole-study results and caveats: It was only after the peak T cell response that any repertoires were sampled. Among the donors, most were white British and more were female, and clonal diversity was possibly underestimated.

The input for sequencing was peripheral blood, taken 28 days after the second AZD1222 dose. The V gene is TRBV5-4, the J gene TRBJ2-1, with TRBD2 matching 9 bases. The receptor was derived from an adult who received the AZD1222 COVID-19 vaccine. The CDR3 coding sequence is TGTGCCAGCAGCTCAAGGACTAGCGCCAATGAGCAGTTCTTC. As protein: CASSSRTSANEQFF.